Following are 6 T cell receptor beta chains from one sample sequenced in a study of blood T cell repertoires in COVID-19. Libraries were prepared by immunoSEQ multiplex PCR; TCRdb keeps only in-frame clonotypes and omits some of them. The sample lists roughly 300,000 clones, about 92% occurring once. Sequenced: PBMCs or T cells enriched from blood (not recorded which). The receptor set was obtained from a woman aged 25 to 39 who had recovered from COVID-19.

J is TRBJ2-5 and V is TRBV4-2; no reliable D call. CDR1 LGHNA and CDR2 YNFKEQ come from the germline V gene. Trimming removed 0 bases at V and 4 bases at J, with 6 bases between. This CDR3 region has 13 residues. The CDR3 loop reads CASSQDSSETQYF. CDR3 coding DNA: TGTGCCAGCAGCCAAGATTCGTCAGAGACCCAGTACTTC.

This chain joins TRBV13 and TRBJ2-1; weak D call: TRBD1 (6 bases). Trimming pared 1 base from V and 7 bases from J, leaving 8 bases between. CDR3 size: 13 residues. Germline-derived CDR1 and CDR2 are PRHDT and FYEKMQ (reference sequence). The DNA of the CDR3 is TGTGCCAGCAGCTTAGAAGGGGGAAATGAGCAGTTCTTC. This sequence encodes CASSLEGGNEQFF.

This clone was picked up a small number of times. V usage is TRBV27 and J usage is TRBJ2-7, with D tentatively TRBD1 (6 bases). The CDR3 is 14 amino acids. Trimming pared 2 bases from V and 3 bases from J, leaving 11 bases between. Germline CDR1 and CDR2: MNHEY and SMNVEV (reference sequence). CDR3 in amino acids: CASSLLGANYEQYF. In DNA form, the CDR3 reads TGTGCCAGCAGTTTACTGGGGGCGAACTACGAGCAGTACTTC.

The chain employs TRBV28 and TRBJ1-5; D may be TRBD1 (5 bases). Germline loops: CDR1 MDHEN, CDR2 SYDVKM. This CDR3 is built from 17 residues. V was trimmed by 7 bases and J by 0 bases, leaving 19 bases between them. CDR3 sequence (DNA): TGTGCCAGCAACACAGGCAGTCTTTGGCTTAGCAATCAGCCCCAGCATTTT. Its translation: CASNTGSLWLSNQPQHF. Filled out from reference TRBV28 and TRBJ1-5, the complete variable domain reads DVKVTQSSRYLVKRTGEKVFLECVQDMDHENMFWYRQDPGLGLRLIYFSYDVKMKEKGDIPEGYSVSREKKERFSLILESASTNQTSMYLCASNTGSLWLSNQPQHFGDGTRLSIL.

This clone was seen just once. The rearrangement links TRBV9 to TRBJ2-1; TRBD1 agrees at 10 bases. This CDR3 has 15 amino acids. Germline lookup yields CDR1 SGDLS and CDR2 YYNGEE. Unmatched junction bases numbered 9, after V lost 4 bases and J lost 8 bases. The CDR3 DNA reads TGTGCCAGCAGCTCAAGGACAGGGGGACTCGATGAGCAGTTCTTC. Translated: CASSSRTGGLDEQFF.

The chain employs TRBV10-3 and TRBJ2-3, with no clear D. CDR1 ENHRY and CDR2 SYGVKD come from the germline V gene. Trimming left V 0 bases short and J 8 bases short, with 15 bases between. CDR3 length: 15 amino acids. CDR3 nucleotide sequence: TGTGCCATCAGTGAGTCTGGGTGGCGCCCGGGTACGCAGTATTTT. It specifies CAISESGWRPGTQYF.